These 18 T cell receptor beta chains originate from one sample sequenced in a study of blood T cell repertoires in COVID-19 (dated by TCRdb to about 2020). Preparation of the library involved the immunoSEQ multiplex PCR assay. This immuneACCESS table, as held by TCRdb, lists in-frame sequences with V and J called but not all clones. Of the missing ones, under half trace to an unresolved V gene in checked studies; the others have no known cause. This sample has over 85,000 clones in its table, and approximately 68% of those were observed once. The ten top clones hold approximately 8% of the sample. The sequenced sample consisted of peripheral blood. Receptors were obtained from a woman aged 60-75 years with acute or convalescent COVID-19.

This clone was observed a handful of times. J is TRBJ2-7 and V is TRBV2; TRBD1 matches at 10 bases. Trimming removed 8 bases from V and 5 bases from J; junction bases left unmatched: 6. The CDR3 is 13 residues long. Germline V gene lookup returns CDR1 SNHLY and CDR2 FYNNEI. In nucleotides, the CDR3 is TGTGCCAGCCGGGACAGGGGATCTCACGAGCAGTACTTC. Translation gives CASRDRGSHEQYF.

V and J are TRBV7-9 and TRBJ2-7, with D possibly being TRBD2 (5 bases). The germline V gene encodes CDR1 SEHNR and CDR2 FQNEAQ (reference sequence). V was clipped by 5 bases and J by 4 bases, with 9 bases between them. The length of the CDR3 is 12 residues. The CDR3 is CASSIGMYEQYF. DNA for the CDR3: TGTGCCAGCAGCATCGGGATGTACGAGCAGTACTTC.

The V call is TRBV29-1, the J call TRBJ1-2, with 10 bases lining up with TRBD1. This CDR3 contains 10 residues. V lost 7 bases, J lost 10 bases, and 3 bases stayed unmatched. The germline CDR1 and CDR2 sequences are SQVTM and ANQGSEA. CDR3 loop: CSGGTGDYTF. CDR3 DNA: TGCAGCGGCGGGACAGGGGACTACACCTTC.

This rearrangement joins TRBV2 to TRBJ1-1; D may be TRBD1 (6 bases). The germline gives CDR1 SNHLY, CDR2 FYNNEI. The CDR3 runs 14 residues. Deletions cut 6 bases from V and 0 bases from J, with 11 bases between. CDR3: CASRVQGVNTEAFF. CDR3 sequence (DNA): TGTGCCAGCAGAGTACAGGGAGTGAACACTGAAGCTTTCTTT.

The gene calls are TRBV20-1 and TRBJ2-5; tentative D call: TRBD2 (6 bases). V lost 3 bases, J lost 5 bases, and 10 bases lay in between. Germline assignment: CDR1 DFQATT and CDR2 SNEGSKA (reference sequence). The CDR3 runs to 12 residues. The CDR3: CSASTGEETQYF. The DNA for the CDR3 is TGCAGTGCTAGTACGGGGGAGGAGACCCAGTACTTC.

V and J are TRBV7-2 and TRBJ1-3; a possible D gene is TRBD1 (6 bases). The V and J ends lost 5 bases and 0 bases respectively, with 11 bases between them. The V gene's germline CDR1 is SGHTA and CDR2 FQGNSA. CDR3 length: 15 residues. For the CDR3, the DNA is TGTGCCAGCAGCCCCCGGGACACCTCTGGAAACACCATATATTTT. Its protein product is CASSPRDTSGNTIYF.

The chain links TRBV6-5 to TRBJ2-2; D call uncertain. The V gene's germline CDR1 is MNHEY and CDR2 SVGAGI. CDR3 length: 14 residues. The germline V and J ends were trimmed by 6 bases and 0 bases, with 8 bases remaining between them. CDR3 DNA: TGTGCCAGCAGCGGTTGGTCGAACACCGGGGAGCTGTTTTTT. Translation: CASSGWSNTGELFF.

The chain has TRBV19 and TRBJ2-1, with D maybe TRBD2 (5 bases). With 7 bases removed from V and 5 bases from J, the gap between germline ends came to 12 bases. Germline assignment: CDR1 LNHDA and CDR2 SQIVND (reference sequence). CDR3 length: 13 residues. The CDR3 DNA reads TGTGCCAGTAAGCGGACTCTCGACAATGAGCAGTTCTTC. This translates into CASKRTLDNEQFF.

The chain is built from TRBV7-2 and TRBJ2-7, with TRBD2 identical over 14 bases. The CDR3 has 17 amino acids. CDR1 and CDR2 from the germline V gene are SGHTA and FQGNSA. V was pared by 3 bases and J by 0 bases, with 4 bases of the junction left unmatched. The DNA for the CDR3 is TGTGCCAGCAGCTTGGGACTAGCGGGGGTTCTCTCCTACGAGCAGTACTTC. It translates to CASSLGLAGVLSYEQYF.

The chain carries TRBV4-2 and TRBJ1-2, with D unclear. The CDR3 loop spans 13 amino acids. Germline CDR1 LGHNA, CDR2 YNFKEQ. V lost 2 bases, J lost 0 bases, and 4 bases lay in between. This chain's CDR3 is CASSQFSNYGYTF. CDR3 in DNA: TGTGCCAGCAGCCAATTCTCTAACTATGGCTACACCTTC.

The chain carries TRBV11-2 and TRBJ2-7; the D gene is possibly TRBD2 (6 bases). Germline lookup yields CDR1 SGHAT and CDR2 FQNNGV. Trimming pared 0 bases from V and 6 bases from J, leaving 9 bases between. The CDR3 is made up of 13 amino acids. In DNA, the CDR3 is TGTGCCAGCAGCTTAGAGACTAGTTCCGAGCAGTACTTC. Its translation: CASSLETSSEQYF.

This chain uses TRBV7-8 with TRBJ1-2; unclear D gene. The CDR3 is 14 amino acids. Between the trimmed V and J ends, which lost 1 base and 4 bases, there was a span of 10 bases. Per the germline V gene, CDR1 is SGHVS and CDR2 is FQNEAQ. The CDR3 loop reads CASSLGGALYGYTF. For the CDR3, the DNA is TGTGCCAGCAGCTTAGGGGGAGCCCTCTATGGCTACACCTTC.

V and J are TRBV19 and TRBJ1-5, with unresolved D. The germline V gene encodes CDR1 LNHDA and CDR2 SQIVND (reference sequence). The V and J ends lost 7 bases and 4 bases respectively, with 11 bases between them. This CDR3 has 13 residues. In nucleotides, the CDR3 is TGTGCCAGTATGGGCAATAAGAATCAGCCCCAGCATTTT. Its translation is CASMGNKNQPQHF.

The CDR3, as DNA: TGCAGCGTTGAGGGGACAGGGAATAACGAGCAGTACTTC. As protein: CSVEGTGNNEQYF. The chain is built from TRBV29-1 and TRBJ2-7; the match to TRBD1 covers 9 bases. The ends lost 3 bases at V and 5 bases at J; junction bases unmatched: 5. Per germline, CDR1 SQVTM and CDR2 ANQGSEA. The CDR3 extends over 13 amino acids.

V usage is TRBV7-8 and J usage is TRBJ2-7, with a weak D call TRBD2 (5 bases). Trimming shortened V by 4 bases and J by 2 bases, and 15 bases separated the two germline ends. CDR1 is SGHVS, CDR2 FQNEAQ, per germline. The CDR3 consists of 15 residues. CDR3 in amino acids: CASSSQVMGAYEQYF. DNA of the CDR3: TGTGCCAGCAGCTCCCAAGTTATGGGAGCCTACGAGCAGTACTTC.

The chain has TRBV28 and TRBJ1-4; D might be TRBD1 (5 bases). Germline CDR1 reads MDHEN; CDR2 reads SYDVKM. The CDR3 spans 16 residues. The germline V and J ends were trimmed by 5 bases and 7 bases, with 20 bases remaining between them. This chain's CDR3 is CASSGATGQEGEKLFF. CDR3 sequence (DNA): TGTGCCAGCAGTGGGGCTACGGGCCAAGAAGGTGAAAAACTGTTTTTT.

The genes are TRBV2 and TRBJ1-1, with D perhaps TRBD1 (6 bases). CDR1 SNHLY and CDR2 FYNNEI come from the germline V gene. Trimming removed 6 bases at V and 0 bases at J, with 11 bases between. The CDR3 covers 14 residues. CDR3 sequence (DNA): TGTGCCAGCAGACCGGGACATATGAACACTGAAGCTTTCTTT. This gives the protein CASRPGHMNTEAFF.

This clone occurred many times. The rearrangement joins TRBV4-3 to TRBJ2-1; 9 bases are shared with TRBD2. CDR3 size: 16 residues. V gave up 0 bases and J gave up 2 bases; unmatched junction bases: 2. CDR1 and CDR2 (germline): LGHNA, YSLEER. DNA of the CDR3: TGCGCCAGCAGCCAAGAGGTAGCGGGGGCCTACAATGAGCAGTTCTTC. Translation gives CASSQEVAGAYNEQFF.